This T cell receptor beta chain comes out of a study of shared clonotypes between healthy human individuals. To note about this clone: This specimen includes other DNA sequences encoding the same CDR3.

Division of CD4+ cells produced a CD45RA+ naive subset and a CD45RA-negative memory subset. Generated by immunoSEQ multiplex PCR, the TCRdb table keeps only in-frame clones and is missing some. The table records around 2.1 million clones, about 94% of them present only once. The germline V gene has CDR1 SGHRS and CDR2 YFSETQ. CDR3 length: 14 amino acids. The V end was cut by 1 base, the J end by 2 bases, with 9 bases between. The chain recombines TRBV5-1 with TRBJ1-2; D possibly corresponds to TRBD1 (6 bases). The source is a man aged 18 to 29 in good health. The specimen was naive CD4+ T cells sorted from blood. Subset here: CD45RA+ positively selected. The CDR3: CASSLSGENYGYTF. CDR3 nucleotides: TGCGCCAGCAGCTTGTCAGGGGAAAACTATGGCTACACCTTC. The full variable domain, rest sourced from reference TRBV5-1 and TRBJ1-2, is KAGVTQTPRYLIKTRGQQVTLSCSPISGHRSVSWYQQTPGQGLQFLFEYFSETQRNKGNFPGRFSGRQFSNSRSEMNVSTLELGDSALYLCASSLSGENYGYTFGSGTRLTVV.